These T cell receptor beta chains were read from a single sample in a study of blood T cells in healthy people across ages. Via MiXCR, TCRdb re-called the 5' RACE reads, giving one row per CDR3 protein. In the table there are 600,000 to 900,000 distinct CDR3 sequences, 25% to 30% of which are singletons. The same data also went into a second study, on T cells of mothers and their children.

Sample: blood. Receptors were obtained from a boy aged 10-17 years in good health. Both conserved end residues are part of each CDR3. The order of the fields is V gene, J gene, CDR3 protein.

TRBV7-9	TRBJ1-2	CASSLSAAGYGYTF
TRBV6-1	TRBJ2-3	CASTRGEGRGSDTQYF
TRBV3-1	TRBJ2-3	CASTLRGGPAGWPIDTQYF
TRBV4-1	TRBJ1-3	CASSQGVISGNTIYF
TRBV3-1	TRBJ2-7	CASSPQGVTYEQYF
TRBV2	TRBJ2-7	CASRGVEGWVSYEQYF
TRBV7-6	TRBJ2-5	CASSSTTGMAVVAQYF
TRBV3-1	TRBJ1-2	CASSQDMGGGYTF
TRBV2	TRBJ2-5	CASSEDSEETQYF
TRBV4-1	.	CASSPSMVSEQYF
TRBV4-2	TRBJ2-2	CASSQDSSSVTNTGELFF
TRBV5-4	TRBJ2-4	CASSQDLAKNTQYF
TRBV3-1	TRBJ2-1	CARTGERNEQFF
TRBV2	TRBJ2-5	CASNDREKTQYF
TRBV20-1	TRBJ2-4	CSAYSGSENIQYF
TRBV27	TRBJ1-4	CASSLIGVPGEKLFF
TRBV20-1	TRBJ1-1	CTLKRADRNTEAFF
TRBV10-2	TRBJ1-5	CASSDRQASYNQPQHF
TRBV5-1	TRBJ2-2	CASAKGSGINTGELFF
TRBV25-1	TRBJ2-1	CASSVRGQGAYNEQFF
TRBV12-3/TRBV12-4	TRBJ1-2	CASSPGHLNYGYTF
TRBV20-1	TRBJ1-1	CSARSPENTEAFF
TRBV20-1	TRBJ2-7	CSARDLRSRYF
TRBV28	TRBJ2-1	CASSLSTSGTYNEQFF
TRBV12-3/TRBV12-4	TRBJ2-7	CASSFPVKNEQYF
TRBV4-1	.	CASSQDLAYEQYF
TRBV7-2	TRBJ2-5	CASSLVAGIQEAQYF
TRBV20-1	TRBJ1-1	CSARVPGHPGIGAFF
TRBV27	TRBJ1-1	CASTHRGGNTEALF
TRBV18	TRBJ2-5	CASSQVSPSETQYF
TRBV6-5	TRBJ1-6	CASSYSAGSNSPLHF
TRBV18	TRBJ2-3	CASSPPGLAFDTQYF
TRBV10-1	TRBJ2-5	CASRAGLAGPYQQYF
TRBV7-2	TRBJ2-2	CASSSRTDTGELFF
TRBV19	TRBJ2-7	CASSMFTSGSYEQYF
TRBV5-1	TRBJ1-5	CASSQGTGDNQPQHF
TRBV29-1	TRBJ1-2	CSVMTGGNYYGYTF